Below are 20 T cell receptor beta chains sequenced from a single sample in a study of T cells in tuberculosis. Sequencing used immunoSEQ multiplex PCR; TCRdb keeps in-frame clones, though not all of them. This sample has tens of thousands of clones, with nearly 95% found just once. Input material: PBMCs. The receptors shown here come from a donor aged 10-30 years with latent tuberculosis or without tuberculosis infection.

The chain uses TRBV25-1 and TRBJ2-7; D possibly corresponds to TRBD1 (5 bases). The CDR3 sequence is 15 residues long. V was cut by 6 bases and J by 6 bases, with 21 bases left in between. CDR1 is MGHDK and CDR2 is SYGVNS in the germline V gene. CDR3 DNA sequence: TGTGCCAGCAGCGTTCGGGCTAGTAGAAGGGGCGAGCAGTACTTC. This gives the protein CASSVRASRRGEQYF.

The chain has TRBV5-1 and TRBJ2-1, with TRBD1 matching 7 bases. The CDR3 totals 16 residues. The V gene's germline CDR1 is SGHRS and CDR2 YFSETQ. V was clipped by 0 bases and J by 5 bases; unmatched bases: 8. The CDR3 protein is CASSLEGAPWDNEQFF. The CDR3 DNA follows: TGCGCCAGCAGCTTGGAGGGGGCCCCATGGGACAATGAGCAGTTCTTC.

This clone was detected once. The V call is TRBV30, the J call TRBJ1-1, with TRBD1 as a possible D gene (5 bases). This CDR3 comprises 16 residues. CDR1 is GTSNPN, CDR2 SVGIG, per germline (reference sequence). The V end was cut by 1 base, the J end by 2 bases, with 17 bases between. CDR3 bases: TGTGCCTGGAGTGGCTATCCCAGGGAATCAAACACTGAAGCTTTCTTT. It encodes CAWSGYPRESNTEAFF.

Only one count was recorded for this clone. The chain joins TRBV18 to TRBJ2-5; perhaps TRBD2 as D (6 bases). The CDR3 runs 15 residues. CDR1 is KGHSH, CDR2 LQKENI, per germline. V was cut by 3 bases and J by 2 bases, with 13 bases left in between. CDR3 sequence: CASSPTLGGQETQYF. In nucleotides, the CDR3 is TGTGCCAGCTCACCTACTCTTGGGGGGCAAGAGACCCAGTACTTC.

The chain is built from TRBV6-5 and TRBJ1-1, with D hard to call. Deletions cut 0 bases from V and 7 bases from J, with 12 bases between. This CDR3 has 14 amino acids. CDR1 is MNHEY and CDR2 is SVGAGI in the germline V gene. The CDR3 DNA follows: TGTGCCAGCAGTTACTCTATACGGGGATTTGAAGCTTTCTTT. Its translation is CASSYSIRGFEAFF.

This chain connects TRBV10-3 to TRBJ2-7; D is possibly TRBD2 (5 bases). The V gene lost 0 bases and the J gene lost 2 bases, with 17 bases spanning the gap. CDR3 length: 17 residues. Germline assignment: CDR1 ENHRY and CDR2 SYGVKD. DNA of the CDR3: TGTGCCATCAGTGAGTCGTACCAACTGGTAGCGACCTACGAGCAGTACTTC. Translated, it gives CAISESYQLVATYEQYF.

The chain carries TRBV5-6 and TRBJ1-2, with D hard to call. There are 13 residues in the CDR3. The germline V gene has CDR1 SGHDT and CDR2 YYEEEE. With 4 bases removed from V and 2 bases from J, the gap between germline ends came to 9 bases. CDR3: CASSPDGNYGYTF. The DNA for the CDR3 is TGTGCCAGCAGCCCTGACGGGAACTATGGCTACACCTTC. The complete variable domain, with remaining parts taken from reference TRBV5-6 and TRBJ1-2, reads DAGVTQSPTHLIKTRGQQVTLRCSPKSGHDTVSWYQQALGQGPQFIFQYYEEEERQRGNFPDRFSGHQFPNYSSELNVNALLLGDSALYLCASSPDGNYGYTFGSGTRLTVV.

This CDR3 reads CASSGGGAQYSNQPQHF. CDR3 bases: TGTGCCAGCAGTGGAGGGGGGGCGCAGTATAGCAATCAGCCCCAGCATTTT. J is TRBJ1-5 and V is TRBV25-1, with a weak D call TRBD1 (6 bases). The germline V gene has CDR1 MGHDK and CDR2 SYGVNS. The CDR3 runs 17 residues. Trimming left V 4 bases short and J 0 bases short, with 16 bases between.

The J gene is TRBJ2-1, the V gene TRBV27, with D tentatively TRBD1 (5 bases). The CDR3 runs 14 residues. Germline V gene sequence: CDR1 MNHEY, CDR2 SMNVEV (reference sequence). V was clipped by 6 bases and J by 7 bases, with 16 bases between them. The CDR3 sequence: CASSTLPQGNEQFF. The CDR3 nucleotides read TGTGCCAGCAGCACCTTACCCCAGGGTAATGAGCAGTTCTTC.

The chain joins TRBV19 to TRBJ2-2; 8 bases fit TRBD2. The length of the CDR3 is 12 residues. In germline, CDR1 is LNHDA, CDR2 SQIVND (reference sequence). Unmatched junction bases numbered 3, after V lost 8 bases and J lost 7 bases. Here the CDR3 DNA reads TGTGCCAGTTGGCGGGAGGACGGGGAGCTGTTTTTT. It is translated as CASWREDGELFF.

The V and J genes are TRBV7-9 and TRBJ2-7, with D tentatively TRBD1 (6 bases). This CDR3 is built from 15 residues. V lost 4 bases and J 2 bases, leaving 15 bases between the germline ends. The V gene's germline CDR1 is SEHNR and CDR2 FQNEAQ (reference sequence). This CDR3 is CASSSSAGDPYEQYF. CDR3 sequence (DNA): TGTGCCAGCAGCTCATCTGCAGGGGACCCCTACGAGCAGTACTTC.

V usage is TRBV7-6 and J usage is TRBJ1-1; 7 positions agree with TRBD1. This CDR3 spans 14 amino acids. The ends lost 2 bases at V and 5 bases at J; junction bases unmatched: 5. Germline V gene lookup returns CDR1 SGHVS and CDR2 FNYEAQ. In DNA, the CDR3 is TGTGCCAGCAGCTTAACAGGGGAAGGGACTGAAGCTTTCTTT. It specifies CASSLTGEGTEAFF. The whole variable domain, remainder taken from reference TRBV7-6 and TRBJ1-1, is GAGVSQSPRYKVTKRGQDVALRCDPISGHVSLYWYRQALGQGPEFLTYFNYEAQQDKSGLPNDRFSAERPEGSISTLTIQRTEQRDSAMYRCASSLTGEGTEAFFGQGTRLTVV.

The chain combines TRBV6-6 with TRBJ2-7; D may be TRBD1 (6 bases). CDR3 length equals 12 residues. Trimming removed 10 bases at V and 0 bases at J, with 10 bases between. Germline lookup yields CDR1 MNHNY and CDR2 SVGAGI (reference sequence). The DNA for the CDR3 is TGTGCCACCCAGACAGGCTCCTACGAGCAGTACTTC. This gives the protein CATQTGSYEQYF.

V is TRBV6-1 and J is TRBJ2-7; D possibly corresponds to TRBD1 (6 bases). V was cut by 6 bases and J by 3 bases, with 12 bases left in between. The CDR3 is 13 amino acids. Germline CDR1 MNHNS, CDR2 SASEGT. DNA of the CDR3: TGTGCCAGCAGGGACAGCCAAATCTACGAGCAGTACTTC. Protein sequence: CASRDSQIYEQYF.

This sequence joins TRBV4-1 and TRBJ1-1; D not resolved. The CDR3 covers 17 residues. The V end lost 1 base, the J end lost 0 bases, and 15 bases lay between the germline ends. Per the germline V gene, CDR1 is MGHRA and CDR2 is YSYEKL. CDR3 nucleotides: TGCGCCAGCAGCCAAGTAGCTAACCGAGGGCTGAACACTGAAGCTTTCTTT. Its protein is CASSQVANRGLNTEAFF.

This chain uses TRBV19 with TRBJ1-6; 11 bases agree with TRBD1. The germline V gene has CDR1 LNHDA and CDR2 SQIVND (reference sequence). The junction had 13 bases not matched to a gene; V was cut back by 10 bases and J by 5 bases. CDR3 length: 17 residues. CDR3 DNA sequence: TGTGCCACCCAAAAGTGGACAGGGGGCGACGATAATTCACCCCTCCACTTT. Translated: CATQKWTGGDDNSPLHF.

This chain links TRBV9 with TRBJ2-3; no firm D call. The V gene's germline CDR1 is SGDLS and CDR2 YYNGEE. Trimming took off 3 bases at V and 4 bases at J, with 6 bases between the two ends. This CDR3 is 12 amino acids long. The DNA for the CDR3 is TGTGCCAGCAGCGCCCTAGCAGATACGCAGTATTTT. Translated, it gives CASSALADTQYF. The variable domain in full, completed from reference TRBV9 and TRBJ2-3, reads DSGVTQTPKHLITATGQRVTLRCSPRSGDLSVYWYQQSLDQGLQFLIQYYNGEERAKGNILERFSAQQFPDLHSELNLSSLELGDSALYFCASSALADTQYFGPGTRLTVL.

J is TRBJ2-1 and V is TRBV27; D gene ambiguous. Germline values: CDR1 MNHEY, CDR2 SMNVEV (reference sequence). The CDR3 has 14 residues. V was pared by 4 bases and J by 5 bases, with 12 bases between. CDR3 protein: CASSSLGRHNEQFF. The CDR3 region has the DNA TGTGCCAGCAGTTCCCTAGGAAGACACAATGAGCAGTTCTTC.

This chain uses TRBV5-1 with TRBJ2-1; 9 nucleotides align to TRBD1. The V segment lost 3 bases and the J segment 4 bases; nucleotides outside the gene matches: 8. CDR3 size: 16 residues. Looked up from germline, CDR1 is SGHRS and CDR2 is YFSETQ. CDR3 sequence (DNA): TGCGCCAGCAGCTCCCGACCGGGACAGGGTTACAATGAGCAGTTCTTC. This gives the protein CASSSRPGQGYNEQFF.

This clone was seen only once. The chain recombines TRBV30 with TRBJ2-5; no firm D call. This CDR3 contains 13 residues. Between the trimmed V and J ends, which lost 4 bases and 4 bases, there was a span of 13 bases. Per germline, CDR1 GTSNPN and CDR2 SVGIG (reference sequence). The chain's CDR3 is CAWTHRRGETQYF. DNA of the CDR3: TGTGCCTGGACGCATCGGAGAGGAGAGACCCAGTACTTC.